This record concerns one TCR beta chain sequence. Its antigen is undetermined. Clones were sequenced by immunoSEQ multiplex PCR, and TCRdb holds only the in-frame ones, with some missing. The repertoire holds roughly 35,000 clones, with 65% to 85% as singletons. The sample belongs to a study of T cells in narcolepsy. Study-level results: Some memory CD4+ repertoires had no autoreactive clone sequences. Blood of same and different patients, but not healthy controls, reportedly held recurring autoreactive clonotypes. Same-patient CSF and blood CD4+ T cell clonotypes included HCRT-specific and TRIB2-specific autoreactive ones.

The germline gives CDR1 KGHSH, CDR2 LQKENI. V lost 3 bases to trimming and J lost 0 bases; unmatched junction nucleotides: 10. The CDR3 runs 17 residues. The clonotype originates from a human donor in good health. V is TRBV18 and J is TRBJ1-1; TRBD1 agrees at 7 bases. Sequencing used memory (CD45RA-) CD4+ T cells from blood. The CDR3 DNA follows: TGTGCCAGCTCACCCTTGGGGACAGCCTTCATGAACACTGAAGCTTTCTTT. It is translated as CASSPLGTAFMNTEAFF. The full variable domain, in which reference TRBV18 and TRBJ1-1 provide the parts outside the CDR3, is NAGVMQNPRHLVRRRGQEARLRCSPMKGHSHVYWYRQLPEEGLKFMVYLQKENIIDESGMPKERFSAEFPKEGPSILRIQQVVRGDSAAYFCASSPLGTAFMNTEAFFGQGTRLTVV.